The entry that follows covers one T cell receptor (beta chain) sequence. Its antigen is as yet unknown. This sample is drawn from a study of OX40 agonist ivuxolimab in advanced cancers. Study summary: Ivuxolimab doses were 0.01, 0.1, 0.3, 1.5, 3 or 10 mg/kg every 2 weeks. The mean age was around 56 years, ranging from 23 to 79, with about 87% of participants male.

Trimming stripped 1 base from V and 10 bases from J, with 10 bases between. Germline CDR1 and CDR2: MDHEN and SYDVKM. The CDR3 totals 12 residues. Clones were read by immunoSEQ multiplex PCR, and TCRdb kept only the in-frame ones, dropping some. The profile shows about 13,000 clones, around 69% of them singletons. Study findings and constraints: More expanded clones were seen, on average, in CD8+ T cells than in CD4+. In the 0.1 to 3.0 mg/kg range, CD4+ and CD8+ blood T cells had expanded clonally by week 6.

The sequence came from an adult with an advanced solid tumor such as melanoma, head and neck, liver or kidney cancer. The sequenced sample was CD4+ or CD8+ T cells sorted from blood, obtained in a trial of the OX40 agonist ivuxolimab. The gene calls are TRBV28 and TRBJ1-1; no firm D call. CDR3 coding DNA: TGTGCCAGCAGTTTATCATCTGTCGCAGCTTTCTTT. Translated: CASSLSSVAAFF.